These 17 T cell receptor beta chains were sequenced from one sample in a study of post-analysis software for immune sequencing data. Findings of the study overall: Controls showed lower frequencies than patients for a few TRBV segments, and TRBV5-6, TRBV5-1 and TRBV20-1 were among these.

Prepared TCR beta cDNA libraries contained unique molecular identifiers. TCRdb used MiXCR to reprocess the PCR reads, holding one entry per CDR3 protein. The table shows about half a million distinct CDR3 sequences, with around a third occurring only once. Which antigens these TCRs recognize remains unknown. Material: blood. These receptors all come from a girl aged 2 to 17 with multiple sclerosis.

The chain uses TRBV6-6 and TRBJ1-2; tentatively, D is TRBD1 (6 bases). CDR3 length equals 14 residues. In germline, CDR1 is MNHNY, CDR2 SVGAGI (reference sequence). V gave up 0 bases and J gave up 3 bases, with 8 bases separating them. The DNA of the CDR3 is TGTGCCAGCAGTTACTCGGGGGGCGACTATGGCTACACCTTC. Protein: CASSYSGGDYGYTF.

In the case of this clonotype: The junction departs from germline at one end; a sequencing error may be responsible. This CDR3 is CAGSPGQYQPQHF. In DNA form, the CDR3 reads TGTGCCGGCAGCCCGGGACAGTATCAGCCCCAGCATTTT. This rearrangement joins TRBV7-6 to TRBJ1-5; 7 bases are a match to TRBD1. Germline CDR1 is SGHVS and CDR2 is FNYEAQ. The CDR3 runs 13 residues.

The chain uses TRBV5-1 and TRBJ2-3; no definite D call. CDR3 length: 14 amino acids. Per the germline V gene, CDR1 is SGHRS and CDR2 is YFSETQ. V lost 4 bases to trimming and J lost 3 bases, with 12 bases between them. As DNA, the CDR3 is TGCGCCAGCAGCGCCCTTAGGGTTACAGATACGCAGTATTTT. This gives the protein CASSALRVTDTQYF.

This clonotype showed up just a few times. The rearrangement links TRBV5-1 to TRBJ2-1; D ambiguous. The V gene's germline CDR1 is SGHRS and CDR2 YFSETQ. CDR3 length: 14 amino acids. The V end lost 1 base, the J end lost 5 bases, and 10 bases lay between the germline ends. In DNA form, the CDR3 reads TGCGCCAGCAGCTTGATGAACATCCACAATGAGCAGTTCTTC. This translates into CASSLMNIHNEQFF.

The rearrangement links TRBV6-5 to TRBJ1-6; 7 bases are a match to TRBD1. The length of the CDR3 is 14 residues. CDR1 and CDR2 (germline): MNHEY, SVGAGI. V lost 5 bases to trimming and J lost 9 bases; unmatched junction nucleotides: 7. The DNA for the CDR3 is TGTGCCAGCAGTCGACAGGGTCATACTTCACCCCTCCACTTT. It specifies CASSRQGHTSPLHF.

J is TRBJ2-5 and V is TRBV4-2; 9 nucleotides line up with TRBD2. Losses at the gene ends were 5 bases for V and 2 bases for J; bases not matched to a gene: 12. Germline V gene lookup returns CDR1 LGHNA and CDR2 YNFKEQ. This CDR3 region has 17 residues. This CDR3 is CASSSAAGGELQETQYF. The CDR3 nucleotides read TGTGCCAGCAGCTCTGCAGCGGGGGGTGAATTACAAGAGACCCAGTACTTC.

In DNA form, the CDR3 reads TGTGCCAGCAGCCGAAGTCAGGGGCAAGATGCTTTCTTT. Translated, it gives CASSRSQGQDAFF. V is TRBV3-1 and J is TRBJ1-1; tentatively, D is TRBD1 (6 bases). Trimming took 4 bases from V and 11 from J, leaving 17 bases between them. CDR1 and CDR2 from the germline V gene are LGHDT and YNNKEL (reference sequence). The CDR3 length is 13 residues.

This clonotype was seen only a few times. The V and J genes are TRBV20-1 and TRBJ2-1; the match to TRBD1 covers 7 bases. The junction had 11 bases not matched to a gene; V was cut back by 5 bases and J by 7 bases. The CDR3 sequence is 14 residues long. The V gene's germline CDR1 is DFQATT and CDR2 SNEGSKA (reference sequence). The CDR3 sequence is CSAANNRGPNEQFF. The DNA of the CDR3 is TGCAGTGCTGCAAATAACAGGGGACCGAATGAGCAGTTCTTC.

In the case of this clonotype: One base away lies a much larger clone, so this may be a sequencing read error. The genes are TRBV20-1 and TRBJ2-1, with 8 nucleotides matching TRBD2. The CDR3 sequence is 11 residues long. Germline V lookup: CDR1 DFQATT, CDR2 SNEGSKA (reference sequence). The CDR3 region is CRAGRTSEQFF. In nucleotides, the CDR3 is TGCAGGGCTGGGCGGACTAGCGAGCAGTTCTTC.

The CDR3 loop reads CASSLNRGNNEQFF. The CDR3, as DNA: TGTGCCAGCAGCTTAAACCGGGGGAACAATGAGCAGTTCTTC. V gene TRBV7-8 combines with J gene TRBJ2-1; possible D gene TRBD2, 6 bases. Trimming left V 2 bases short and J 5 bases short, with 10 bases between. Germline CDR1 reads SGHVS; CDR2 reads FQNEAQ. CDR3 length: 14 amino acids.

As concerns this clonotype: Relative to the germline gene, one junction end is altered; a read error may explain this. The J gene is TRBJ2-1, the V gene TRBV7-7, with TRBD1 matching over 11 bases. Germline-derived CDR1 and CDR2 are SSHAT and FNYEAQ (reference sequence). This CDR3 region has 15 residues. CDR3 DNA sequence: TGTGCTAGCAGCTTAGGGACAGGGGGGGGGAATGAGCAGTTCTTC. This encodes CASSLGTGGGNEQFF.

A few counts support this clonotype. The chain employs TRBV12-3 or TRBV12-4 and TRBJ1-2; 7 positions match TRBD1. Trimming at V came to 6 bases and at J to 5 bases, leaving 9 bases not matched to a gene. This CDR3 spans 14 amino acids. CDR3 loop: CASSLMEGAYGYTF. The CDR3 DNA reads TGTGCCAGCAGCTTGATGGAGGGGGCTTATGGCTACACCTTC.

The chain combines TRBV5-1 with TRBJ2-4; 7 bases line up with TRBD2. With the DNA end fitting TRBJ2-7 better, the J assignment may be wrong. This CDR3 is 15 amino acids long. Germline V gene data show CDR1 as SGHRS and CDR2 as YFSETQ. The CDR3 loop reads CASKTSGTNSYEQYF. The CDR3, as DNA: TGCGCCAGCAAGACGTCCGGGACTAACTCCTACGAGCAGTACTTC.

This clonotype was observed a handful of times. The chain recombines TRBV9 with TRBJ1-5, with D hard to call. V was cut by 2 bases and J by 4 bases, with 13 bases left in between. The CDR3 loop spans 15 amino acids. In germline, CDR1 is SGDLS, CDR2 YYNGEE. The CDR3 region has the DNA TGTGCCAGCAGCGTGACCGGAGCCAAAAATCAGCCCCAGCATTTT. As protein: CASSVTGAKNQPQHF.

This clonotype was recorded a few times. The chain combines TRBV20-1 with TRBJ1-1; 7 nucleotides agree with TRBD1. The CDR3 spans 13 residues. J gave up 5 bases and V 8 bases, and 11 bases lay outside the gene matches. Germline-derived CDR1 and CDR2 are DFQATT and SNEGSKA (reference sequence). The chain's CDR3 is CSRNDRALTEAFF. DNA for the CDR3: TGCAGTCGCAACGACAGGGCGCTGACTGAAGCTTTCTTT.

This chain joins TRBV28 and TRBJ2-5, with a tentative D call TRBD1 (6 bases). The CDR3 is 15 residues long. V was pared by 6 bases and J by 7 bases, with 21 bases between. Germline CDR1 reads MDHEN; CDR2 reads SYDVKM. The CDR3 loop reads CASSRPGTNIGTQYF. CDR3 bases: TGTGCCAGCAGCCGTCCCGGGACAAATATCGGGACCCAGTACTTC.

This clonotype was detected a few times. A read error may produce the germline difference seen at one junction end. J is TRBJ2-5 and V is TRBV20-1; TRBD2 agrees at 14 bases. This CDR3 has 14 residues. Germline V gene sequence: CDR1 DFQATT, CDR2 SNEGSKA (reference sequence). CDR3 DNA: TGCAGTGCTGGACTAGCGGGGGGCCAAGAAACCCAGTACTTC. The encoded protein is CSAGLAGGQETQYF.